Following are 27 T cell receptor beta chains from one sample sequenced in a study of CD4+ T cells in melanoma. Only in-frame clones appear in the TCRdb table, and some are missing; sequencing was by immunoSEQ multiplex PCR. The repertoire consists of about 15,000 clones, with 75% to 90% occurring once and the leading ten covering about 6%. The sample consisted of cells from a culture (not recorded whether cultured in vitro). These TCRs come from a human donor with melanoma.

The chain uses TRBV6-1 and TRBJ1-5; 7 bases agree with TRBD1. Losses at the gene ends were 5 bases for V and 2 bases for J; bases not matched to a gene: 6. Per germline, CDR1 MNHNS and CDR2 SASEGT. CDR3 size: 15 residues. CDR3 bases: TGTGCCAGCAGTTCGGGGACAGACGGCAATCAGCCCCAGCATTTT. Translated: CASSSGTDGNQPQHF.

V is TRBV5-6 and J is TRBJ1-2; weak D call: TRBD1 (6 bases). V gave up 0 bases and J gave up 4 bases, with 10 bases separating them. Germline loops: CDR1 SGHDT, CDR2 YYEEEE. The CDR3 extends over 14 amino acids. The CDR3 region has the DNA TGTGCCAGCAGCTTGGCACAGGGCCGCTATGGCTACACCTTC. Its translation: CASSLAQGRYGYTF.

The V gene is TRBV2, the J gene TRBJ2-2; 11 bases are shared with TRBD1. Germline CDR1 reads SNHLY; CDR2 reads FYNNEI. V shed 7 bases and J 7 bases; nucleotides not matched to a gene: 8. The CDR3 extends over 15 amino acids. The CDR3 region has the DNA TGTGCCAGCATATCAGGACAGGGGGCCCTCGGGGAGCTGTTTTTT. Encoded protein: CASISGQGALGELFF.

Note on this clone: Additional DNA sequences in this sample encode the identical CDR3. CDR3 residues: CASSLQGTGELFF. In nucleotides, the CDR3 is TGTGCCAGCAGCTTACAGGGAACTGGGGAGCTGTTTTTT. The chain joins TRBV7-9 to TRBJ2-2; a weak D match, TRBD1 (5 bases). Looked up from germline, CDR1 is SEHNR and CDR2 is FQNEAQ (reference sequence). The CDR3 is 13 amino acids. V lost 2 bases to trimming and J lost 8 bases, with 9 bases between them.

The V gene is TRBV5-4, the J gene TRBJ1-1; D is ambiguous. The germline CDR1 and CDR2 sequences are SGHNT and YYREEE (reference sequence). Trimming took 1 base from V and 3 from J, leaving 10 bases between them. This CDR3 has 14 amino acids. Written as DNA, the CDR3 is TGTGCCAGCAGCTTGAGATCAAGGGACACTGAAGCTTTCTTT. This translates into CASSLRSRDTEAFF.

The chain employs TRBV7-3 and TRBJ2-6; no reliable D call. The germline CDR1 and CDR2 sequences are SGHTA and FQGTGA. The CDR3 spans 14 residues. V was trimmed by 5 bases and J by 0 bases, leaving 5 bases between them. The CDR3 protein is CASSMSSGANVLTF. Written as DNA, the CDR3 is TGTGCCAGCAGCATGAGCTCTGGGGCCAACGTCCTGACTTTC.

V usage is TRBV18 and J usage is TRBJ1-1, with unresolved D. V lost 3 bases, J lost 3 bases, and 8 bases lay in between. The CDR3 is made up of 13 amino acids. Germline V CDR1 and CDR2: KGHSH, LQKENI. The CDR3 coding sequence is TGTGCCAGCTCACCTAATCAAGACACTGAAGCTTTCTTT. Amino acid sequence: CASSPNQDTEAFF.

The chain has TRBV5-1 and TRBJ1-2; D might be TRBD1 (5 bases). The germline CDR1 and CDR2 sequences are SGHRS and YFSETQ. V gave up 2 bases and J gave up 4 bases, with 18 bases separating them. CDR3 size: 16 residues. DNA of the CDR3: TGCGCCAGCAGCTTAGCCACCGGTGCCAGGGCCTATGGCTACACCTTC. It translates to CASSLATGARAYGYTF.

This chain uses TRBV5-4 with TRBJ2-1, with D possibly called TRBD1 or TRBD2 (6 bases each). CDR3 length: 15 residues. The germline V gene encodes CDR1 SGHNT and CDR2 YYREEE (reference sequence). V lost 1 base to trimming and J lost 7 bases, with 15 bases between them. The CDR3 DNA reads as TGTGCCAGCAGCTTGCCTCCCGGGGGCCTTAATGAGCAGTTCTTC. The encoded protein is CASSLPPGGLNEQFF.

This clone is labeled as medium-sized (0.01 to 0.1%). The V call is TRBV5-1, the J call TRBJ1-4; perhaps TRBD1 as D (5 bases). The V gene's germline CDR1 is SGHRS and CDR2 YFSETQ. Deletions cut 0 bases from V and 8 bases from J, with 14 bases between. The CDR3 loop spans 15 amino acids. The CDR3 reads CASSLAHQGHEKLFF. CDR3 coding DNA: TGCGCCAGCAGCTTGGCCCACCAAGGACACGAAAAACTGTTTTTT.

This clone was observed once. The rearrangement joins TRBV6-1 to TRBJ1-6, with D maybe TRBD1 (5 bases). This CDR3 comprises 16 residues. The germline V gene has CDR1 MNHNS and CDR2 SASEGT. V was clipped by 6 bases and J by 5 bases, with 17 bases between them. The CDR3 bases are TGTGCCAGCAGGGAACCGGGACTGGGGGATAATTCACCCCTCCACTTT. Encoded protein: CASREPGLGDNSPLHF.

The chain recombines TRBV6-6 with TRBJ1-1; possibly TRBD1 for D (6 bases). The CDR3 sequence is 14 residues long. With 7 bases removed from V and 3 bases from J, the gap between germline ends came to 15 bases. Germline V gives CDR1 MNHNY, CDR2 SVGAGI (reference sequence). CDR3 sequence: CASTKGGLDTEAFF. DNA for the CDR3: TGTGCCAGCACTAAAGGGGGGCTGGACACTGAAGCTTTCTTT.

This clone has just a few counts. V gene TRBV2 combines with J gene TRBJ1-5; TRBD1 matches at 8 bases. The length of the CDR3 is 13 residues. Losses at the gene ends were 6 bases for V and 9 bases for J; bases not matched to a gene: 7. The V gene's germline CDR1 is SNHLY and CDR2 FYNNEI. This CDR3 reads CASSDRGSRPQHF. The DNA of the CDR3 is TGTGCCAGCAGCGACAGGGGCTCCAGGCCCCAGCATTTT. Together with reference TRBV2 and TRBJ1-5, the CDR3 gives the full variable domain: EPEVTQTPSHQVTQMGQEVILRCVPISNHLYFYWYRQILGQKVEFLVSFYNNEISEKSEIFDDQFSVERPDGSNFTLKIRSTKLEDSAMYFCASSDRGSRPQHFGDGTRLSIL.

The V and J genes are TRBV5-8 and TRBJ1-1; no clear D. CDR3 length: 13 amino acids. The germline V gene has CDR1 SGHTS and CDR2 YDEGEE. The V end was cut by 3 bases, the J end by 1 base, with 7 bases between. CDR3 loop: CASSSLRNTEAFF. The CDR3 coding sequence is TGTGCCAGCAGCTCCCTACGGAACACTGAAGCTTTCTTT.

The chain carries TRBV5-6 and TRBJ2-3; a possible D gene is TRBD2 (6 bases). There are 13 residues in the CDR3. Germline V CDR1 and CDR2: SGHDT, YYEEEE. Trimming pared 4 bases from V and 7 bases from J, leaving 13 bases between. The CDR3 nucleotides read TGTGCCAGCAGCCCCAATGGGGGGTATACGCAGTATTTT. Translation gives CASSPNGGYTQYF.

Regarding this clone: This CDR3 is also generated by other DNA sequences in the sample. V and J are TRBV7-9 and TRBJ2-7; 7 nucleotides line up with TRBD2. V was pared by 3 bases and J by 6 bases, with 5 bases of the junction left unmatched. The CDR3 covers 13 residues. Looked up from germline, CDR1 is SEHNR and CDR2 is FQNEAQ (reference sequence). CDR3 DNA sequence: TGTGCCAGCAGCTTGGGGGGGAGGGTCGAGCAGTACTTC. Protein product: CASSLGGRVEQYF.

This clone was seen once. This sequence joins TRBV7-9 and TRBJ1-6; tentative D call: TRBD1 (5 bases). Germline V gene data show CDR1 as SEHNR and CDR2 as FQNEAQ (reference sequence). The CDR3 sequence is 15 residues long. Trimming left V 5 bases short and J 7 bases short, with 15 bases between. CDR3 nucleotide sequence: TGTGCCAGCAGCCCAATGGCCGACAGAAATTCACCCCTCCACTTT. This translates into CASSPMADRNSPLHF. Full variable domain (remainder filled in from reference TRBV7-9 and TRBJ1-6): DTGVSQNPRHKITKRGQNVTFRCDPISEHNRLYWYRQTLGQGPEFLTYFQNEAQLEKSRLLSDRFSAERPKGSFSTLEIQRTEQGDSAMYLCASSPMADRNSPLHFGNGTRLTVT.

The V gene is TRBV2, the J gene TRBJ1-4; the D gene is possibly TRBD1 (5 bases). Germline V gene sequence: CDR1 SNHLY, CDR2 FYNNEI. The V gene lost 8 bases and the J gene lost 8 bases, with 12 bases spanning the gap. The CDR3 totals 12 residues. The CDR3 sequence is CASGREAEKLFF. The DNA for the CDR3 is TGTGCCAGCGGCAGGGAAGCAGAAAAACTGTTTTTT.

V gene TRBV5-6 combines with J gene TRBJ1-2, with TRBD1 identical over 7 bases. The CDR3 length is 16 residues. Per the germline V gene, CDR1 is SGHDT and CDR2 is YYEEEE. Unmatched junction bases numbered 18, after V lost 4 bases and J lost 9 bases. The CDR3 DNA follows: TGTGCCAGCAGCCCTGAGGTTGTTCGGGACAGCGTTCGCTACACCTTC. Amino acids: CASSPEVVRDSVRYTF.

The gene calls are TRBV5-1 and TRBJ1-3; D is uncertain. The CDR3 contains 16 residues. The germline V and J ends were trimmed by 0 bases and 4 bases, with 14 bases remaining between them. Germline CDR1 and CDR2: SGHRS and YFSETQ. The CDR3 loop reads CASSLGPTGMGNTIYF. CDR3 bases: TGCGCCAGCAGCTTGGGCCCCACGGGGATGGGAAACACCATATATTTT. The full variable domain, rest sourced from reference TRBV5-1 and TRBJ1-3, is KAGVTQTPRYLIKTRGQQVTLSCSPISGHRSVSWYQQTPGQGLQFLFEYFSETQRNKGNFPGRFSGRQFSNSRSEMNVSTLELGDSALYLCASSLGPTGMGNTIYFGEGSWLTVV.

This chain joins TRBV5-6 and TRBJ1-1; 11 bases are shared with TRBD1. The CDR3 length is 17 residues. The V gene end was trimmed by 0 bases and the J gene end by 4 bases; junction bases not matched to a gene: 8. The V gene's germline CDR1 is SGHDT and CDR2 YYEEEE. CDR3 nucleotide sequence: TGTGCCAGCAGCTTGGCGGGACAGGGGGAAATTAGCACTGAAGCTTTCTTT. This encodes CASSLAGQGEISTEAFF.

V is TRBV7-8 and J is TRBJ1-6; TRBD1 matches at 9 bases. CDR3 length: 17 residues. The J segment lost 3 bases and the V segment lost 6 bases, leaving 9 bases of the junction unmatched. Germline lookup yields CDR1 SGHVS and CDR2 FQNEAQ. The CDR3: CASSSRTGEFYNSPLHF. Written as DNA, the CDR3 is TGTGCCAGCAGTTCCCGGACAGGGGAGTTCTATAATTCACCCCTCCACTTT.

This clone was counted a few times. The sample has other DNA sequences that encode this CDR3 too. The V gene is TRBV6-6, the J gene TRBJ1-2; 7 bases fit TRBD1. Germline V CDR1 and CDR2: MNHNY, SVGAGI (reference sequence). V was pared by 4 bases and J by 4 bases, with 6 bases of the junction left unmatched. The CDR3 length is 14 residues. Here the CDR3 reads CASSSTGQAYGYTF. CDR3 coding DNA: TGTGCCAGCAGTTCCACCGGACAGGCCTATGGCTACACCTTC.

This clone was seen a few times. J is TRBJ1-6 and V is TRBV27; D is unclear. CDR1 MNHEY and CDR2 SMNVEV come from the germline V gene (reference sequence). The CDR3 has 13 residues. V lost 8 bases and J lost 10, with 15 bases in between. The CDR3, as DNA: TGTGCCAGCGGACCTTTTGACACCTCACCCCTCCACTTT. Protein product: CASGPFDTSPLHF.

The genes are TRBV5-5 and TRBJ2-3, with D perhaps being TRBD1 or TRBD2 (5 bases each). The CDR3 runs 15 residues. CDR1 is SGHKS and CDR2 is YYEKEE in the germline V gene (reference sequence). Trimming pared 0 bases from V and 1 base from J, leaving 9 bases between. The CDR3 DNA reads TGTGCCAGCAGCTTGGGTGGGGGACGCACAGATACGCAGTATTTT. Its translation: CASSLGGGRTDTQYF.

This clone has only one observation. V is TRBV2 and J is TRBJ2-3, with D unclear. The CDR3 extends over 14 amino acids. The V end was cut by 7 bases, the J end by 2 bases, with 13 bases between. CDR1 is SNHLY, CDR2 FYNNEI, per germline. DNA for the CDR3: TGTGCCAGCACCGGGCCGCTAATCACAGATACGCAGTATTTT. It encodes CASTGPLITDTQYF.

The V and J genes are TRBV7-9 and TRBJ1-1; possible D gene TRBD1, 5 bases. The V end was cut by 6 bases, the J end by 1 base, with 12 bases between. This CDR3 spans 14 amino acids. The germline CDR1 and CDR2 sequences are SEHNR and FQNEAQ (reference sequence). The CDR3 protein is CASRLNQGNTEAFF. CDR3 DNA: TGTGCCAGCAGACTTAATCAGGGGAACACTGAAGCTTTCTTT.